This TCR beta chain comes out of a study of T cell changes during pregnancy in multiple sclerosis. This CDR3 has 14 amino acids. Germline V CDR1 and CDR2: GTSNPN, SVGIG (reference sequence). Trimming took 0 bases from V and 1 from J, leaving 10 bases between them. TCRdb's copy holds only in-frame clones and misses some; the assay was immunoSEQ multiplex PCR. The profile shows some 50,000 clones, roughly 94% of them singletons. V and J are TRBV30 and TRBJ2-7; D is possibly TRBD2 (5 bases). The receptor comes from a female donor with multiple sclerosis, enrolled in a pregnancy study. The sequencing here drew on CD4+ T cells from peripheral blood mononuclear cells, taken in the second trimester of pregnancy. In DNA form, the CDR3 reads TGTGCCTGGAGTGTACTTGGACTTTCCTACGAGCAGTACTTC. This codes for CAWSVLGLSYEQYF.